This T cell receptor (beta chain) is drawn from a study of T cell responses to AZD1222 COVID-19 vaccine. As to this clone: No antigen is known for it.

The data were produced by immunoSEQ multiplex PCR, yet TCRdb's version contains in-frame clones alone and is incomplete. The table has about 130,000 clones, over 90% seen once. Study-wide results and caveats: CD4 TCRs linked to vaccination spanned spike, dominating at 160-218 and 743-854.

The trim removed 6 bases at V and 7 bases at J, leaving 9 bases unmatched. This CDR3 is 13 amino acids long. Germline CDR1 and CDR2: MDHEN and SYDVKM. This TCR derives from an adult in good health. V gene TRBV28 combines with J gene TRBJ2-7; the match to TRBD1 covers 7 bases. Sequencing used peripheral blood, obtained on day 0 of AZD1222 vaccination. CDR3 in amino acids: CASSPDRDGEQYF. The DNA for the CDR3 is TGTGCCAGCAGCCCCGACAGGGATGGGGAGCAGTACTTC.